This T cell receptor (beta chain) was identified in a study of Ad26.COV2.S vaccination and SARS-CoV-2 variants. Study-level information: Intramuscular Ad26.COV2.S doses were given once or twice, 56 days apart. Study-wide findings and caveats: Recipients of either vaccine or placebo displayed similar breadth of non-spike TCRs. Measures of TCR breadth and depth may have fallen short of total T cell responses.

CDR3 length: 14 residues. V shed 6 bases, J shed 1 base, and the junction held 4 bases outside the gene matches. Germline CDR1 is LNHDA and CDR2 is SQIVND (reference sequence). Sample treatment: some 19 received Ad26.COV2.S at low or high dose, single or two shots; five or six received placebo; per-sample allocation not given. Day 63 following the first vaccine or placebo injection was when the samples were taken. Clones were sequenced by immunoSEQ multiplex PCR, and TCRdb holds only the in-frame ones, with some missing. The data contain around 450,000 clones, about nine tenths of them singletons. Comment on this clone: The antigen is not known.

This sample comprised peripheral blood, obtained in a trial of Ad26.COV2.S vaccine versus placebo. This clonotype was obtained from a person between 18 and 60 years old who received the Ad26.COV2.S COVID-19 vaccine or a placebo. The V gene is TRBV19, the J gene TRBJ1-1, with 8 nucleotides matching TRBD1. CDR3 coding DNA: TGTGCCAGTAGCCACGGACAGGGGAACACTGAAGCTTTCTTT. This translates into CASSHGQGNTEAFF.